This TCR beta chain was documented in a study of preoperative IRX-2 immunotherapy in early breast cancer. This CDR3 contains 16 residues. Germline assignment: CDR1 SGHNT and CDR2 YENEEA. Trimming at V came to 7 bases and at J to 2 bases, leaving 8 bases not matched to a gene. Indicated treatment: preoperative locoregional IRX-2 cytokine immunotherapy. TCRdb's copy holds only in-frame clones and misses some; the assay was immunoSEQ multiplex PCR. This sample carries some 32,000 clones, under 85% of them seen once, and the ten largest clones take just under 2.5%. The TCR comes from a human donor with breast cancer. The specimen comprised lymph node tissue, sampled from a patient treated with IRX-2 immunotherapy. V is TRBV11-3 and J is TRBJ2-3, with 11 positions matching TRBD2. The CDR3 DNA follows: TGTGCCAGCACCCCAGGGACTAGCGGATACACAGATACGCAGTATTTT. Amino acids: CASTPGTSGYTDTQYF.